These 3 T cell receptor beta chains originate from one sample sequenced in a study of breast tumors, draining lymph nodes, adjacent tissues. Via MiXCR, TCRdb re-called the multiplex PCR reads, giving one row per CDR3 protein. Of around 120,000 distinct CDR3 sequences listed, just under 20% are singletons. The lymph nodes were axillary draining lymph nodes from breast cancer patients. The sequenced sample was axillary lymph node tissue. These receptors originate from a female donor with breast cancer. Some clones in this sample may be carry-over from other donors' samples.

This clonotype was counted many times. The chain links TRBV2 to TRBJ1-2; TRBD1 might be the D (5 bases). The CDR3 extends over 17 amino acids. V lost 5 bases and J 3 bases, leaving 22 bases between the germline ends. Germline loops: CDR1 SNHLY, CDR2 FYNNEI. DNA of the CDR3: TGTGCCAGCAGTTTCGGACGGGGGACCGATAAATACTATGGCTACACCTTC. Translating gives CASSFGRGTDKYYGYTF.

In its sample, this clonotype was seen many times. The chain couples TRBV2 to TRBJ2-7, with TRBD2 identical over 8 bases. The CDR3 contains 15 residues. The J segment lost 2 bases and the V segment lost 6 bases, leaving 9 bases of the junction unmatched. The germline gives CDR1 SNHLY, CDR2 FYNNEI. CDR3 sequence (DNA): TGTGCCAGCAGGACGACTAGCGACCCGGCCTACGAGCAGTACTTC. It encodes CASRTTSDPAYEQYF.

In regard to this clonotype: This may be a read error, as it is one base from a much larger clone. In this CDR3 the conserved last residue, phenylalanine or tryptophan, is missing, so a read error is likely. J is TRBJ2-7 and V is TRBV20-1, with D uncertain. V was clipped by 5 bases and J by 2 bases, with 7 bases between them. CDR3 size: 11 residues. Germline V gives CDR1 DFQATT, CDR2 SNEGSKA (reference sequence). CDR3 bases: TGCAGTGCTGCCGATACCTACGAGCAGTACCTC. This codes for CSAADTYEQYL.